The 26 T cell receptor beta chains below were found in one sample sequenced in a study of blood T cell repertoires in COVID-19. Profiled with immunoSEQ multiplex PCR; TCRdb holds only in-frame clones, not every one. The data contain about 20,000 clones, about 88% of them singletons. What was sequenced was peripheral blood. These receptors were obtained from a human donor in a cohort sampled during active COVID-19.

The rearrangement joins TRBV7-9 to TRBJ2-5; 9 bases are a match to TRBD1. The trim removed 1 base at V and 2 bases at J, leaving 5 bases unmatched. Germline CDR1 and CDR2: SEHNR and FQNEAQ (reference sequence). CDR3 length: 16 residues. CDR3 DNA: TGTGCCAGCAGCTTAGGAACAGGGGGCTCTCAAGAGACCCAGTACTTC. It is translated as CASSLGTGGSQETQYF.

The genes are TRBV5-4 and TRBJ1-2, with D possibly TRBD1 on 5 matching bases. The germline gives CDR1 SGHNT, CDR2 YYREEE (reference sequence). The CDR3 sequence is 11 residues long. V was shortened by 6 bases and J by 8 bases, with 11 bases between the two germline ends. CDR3 region: CASIGAGGYTF. The CDR3, as DNA: TGTGCCAGCATCGGGGCGGGGGGCTACACCTTC.

This clone was observed a few times. The chain uses TRBV11-3 and TRBJ1-6; unclear D gene. V was pared by 1 base and J by 7 bases, with 14 bases between. The CDR3 spans 16 residues. CDR1 is SGHNT, CDR2 YENEEA, per germline. The CDR3 DNA reads TGTGCCAGCAGCTTAGCCGTCGGCACTACGAATTCACCCCTCCACTTT. It codes for CASSLAVGTTNSPLHF.

The V gene is TRBV11-3, the J gene TRBJ2-5; TRBD2 matches at 14 bases. The trim removed 5 bases at V and 5 bases at J, leaving 10 bases unmatched. The CDR3 spans 17 residues. The germline V gene has CDR1 SGHNT and CDR2 YENEEA. The CDR3 loop is CASSLGGTSGSGETQYF. CDR3 DNA sequence: TGTGCCAGCAGCCTCGGGGGGACTAGCGGGAGCGGGGAGACCCAGTACTTC.

The rearrangement joins TRBV6-4 to TRBJ2-1, with TRBD2 identical over 14 bases. The germline CDR1 and CDR2 sequences are MRHNA and SNTAGT. V dropped 4 bases and J dropped 8; count of bases not matched to a gene: 1. The CDR3 loop spans 14 amino acids. Here the CDR3 reads CASSGGLAGDEQFF. The CDR3 DNA sequence: TGTGCCAGCAGTGGGGGACTAGCGGGAGATGAGCAGTTCTTC.

The CDR3 loop is CASSITGREWYEQYF. In DNA form, the CDR3 reads TGTGCCAGTAGTATAACAGGGCGGGAGTGGTACGAGCAGTACTTC. The chain links TRBV19 to TRBJ2-7; D might be TRBD2 (7 bases). From germline, CDR1 is LNHDA and CDR2 SQIVND (reference sequence). Trimming pared 2 bases from V and 4 bases from J, leaving 15 bases between. The CDR3 is 15 amino acids.

This clone was picked up a small number of times. This chain uses TRBV28 with TRBJ2-3, with D possibly TRBD1 on 6 matching bases. Trimming cost V 2 bases and J 2 bases, with 8 bases left between them. This CDR3 is built from 14 residues. Germline CDR1 reads MDHEN; CDR2 reads SYDVKM. CDR3 nucleotide sequence: TGTGCCAGCAGTTTACAGGGGTTCACAGATACGCAGTATTTT. This encodes CASSLQGFTDTQYF.

V usage is TRBV2 and J usage is TRBJ1-4, with a tentative D call TRBD1 (5 bases). Trimming left V 5 bases short and J 8 bases short, with 21 bases between. Germline lookup yields CDR1 SNHLY and CDR2 FYNNEI. The CDR3 contains 16 residues. The CDR3 region is CASSTPGQGTAEKLFF. DNA for the CDR3: TGTGCCAGCAGTACCCCCGGGCAGGGAACGGCAGAAAAACTGTTTTTT.

The rearrangement uses TRBV28 and TRBJ1-1; 7 bases map to TRBD1. CDR3 size: 13 residues. J lost 9 bases, V lost 1 base, and 5 bases had no gene match. Germline CDR1 reads MDHEN; CDR2 reads SYDVKM. This CDR3 reads CASSLYRDSQAFF. The CDR3 coding sequence is TGTGCCAGCAGTTTATACCGGGACAGTCAAGCTTTCTTT.

V gene TRBV2 combines with J gene TRBJ2-7; D ambiguous. Germline values: CDR1 SNHLY, CDR2 FYNNEI. The V end was cut by 7 bases, the J end by 1 base, with 11 bases between. CDR3 length: 13 residues. The CDR3 DNA follows: TGTGCCAGCAAATCAGATTTGTCCTACGAGCAGTACTTC. Protein sequence: CASKSDLSYEQYF.

The chain links TRBV19 to TRBJ2-3, with 7 positions matching TRBD1. With V trimmed by 7 bases and J by 0 bases, 13 bases remained unmatched. The CDR3 is 17 amino acids. From germline, CDR1 is LNHDA and CDR2 SQIVND (reference sequence). CDR3 DNA sequence: TGTGCCAGTACCCGGAGTTGGGGACAGTCTAGCACAGATACGCAGTATTTT. Encoded protein: CASTRSWGQSSTDTQYF.

The chain combines TRBV11-3 with TRBJ2-1; TRBD1 is a possible D gene (6 bases). The CDR3 extends over 16 amino acids. V was shortened by 0 bases and J by 7 bases, with 16 bases between the two germline ends. The germline CDR1 and CDR2 sequences are SGHNT and YENEEA. Here the CDR3 DNA reads TGTGCCAGCAGCTTAGATGGCGGTACAGGGATGAATGAGCAGTTCTTC. Protein product: CASSLDGGTGMNEQFF.

This chain links TRBV4-1 with TRBJ2-7; perhaps TRBD1 as D (5 bases). CDR3 length: 14 amino acids. The V end was cut by 5 bases, the J end by 0 bases, with 11 bases between. CDR1 and CDR2 (germline): MGHRA, YSYEKL. CDR3 DNA: TGCGCCAGCAGCGCCAGACAGAGCTCCTACGAGCAGTACTTC. Protein: CASSARQSSYEQYF.

This chain links TRBV7-9 with TRBJ2-5; TRBD1 matches at 8 bases. The CDR3 is 14 residues long. The V segment lost 5 bases and the J segment 5 bases; nucleotides outside the gene matches: 7. Germline lookup yields CDR1 SEHNR and CDR2 FQNEAQ (reference sequence). CDR3 loop: CASSPWTGRETQYF. DNA for the CDR3: TGTGCCAGCAGCCCGTGGACAGGGAGGGAGACCCAGTACTTC.

The chain employs TRBV13 and TRBJ2-1, with 7 bases that match TRBD1. The CDR3 contains 13 residues. Germline V gene sequence: CDR1 PRHDT, CDR2 FYEKMQ (reference sequence). J lost 8 bases, V lost 5 bases, and 6 bases had no gene match. The CDR3 DNA reads as TGTGCCAGCAGCAGAACAGGGGCCGATGAGCAGTTCTTC. Protein: CASSRTGADEQFF.

This sequence joins TRBV3-1 (or the pseudogene TRBV3-2) and TRBJ2-1; unclear D gene. The germline V gene encodes CDR1 LGHDT and CDR2 YNNKEL (reference sequence). Trimming took off 1 base at V and 6 bases at J, with 10 bases between the two ends. The CDR3 spans 14 residues. CDR3 residues: CASSQGGGINEQFF. Written as DNA, the CDR3 is TGTGCCAGCAGCCAAGGAGGCGGCATCAATGAGCAGTTCTTC.

This clone appeared a few times. The CDR3 DNA sequence: TGCGCCAGCAGCAAGGGACAGGAGAACACTGAAGCTTTCTTT. This gives the protein CASSKGQENTEAFF. The chain joins TRBV5-1 to TRBJ1-1, with TRBD1 matching 8 bases. V lost 4 bases and J lost 1; bases outside the gene matches: 3. The CDR3 has 14 amino acids. Germline CDR1 and CDR2: SGHRS and YFSETQ.

This clone has just one count. The chain employs TRBV10-3 and TRBJ1-2, with TRBD1 matching 12 bases. The V gene's germline CDR1 is ENHRY and CDR2 SYGVKD. The CDR3 loop spans 14 amino acids. V lost 6 bases and J lost 5; bases outside the gene matches: 4. The CDR3 protein is CAISGDRGLYGYTF. As DNA, the CDR3 is TGTGCCATCAGCGGGGACAGGGGGCTATATGGCTACACCTTC.

This clone was seen only once. The chain recombines TRBV2 with TRBJ1-2; D call uncertain. Trimming pared 5 bases from V and 7 bases from J, leaving 14 bases between. The CDR3 contains 13 residues. The germline V gene encodes CDR1 SNHLY and CDR2 FYNNEI. As DNA, the CDR3 is TGTGCCAGCAGTAATGAGGGAGTGCGTGGCTACACCTTC. Translating it yields CASSNEGVRGYTF.

The gene calls are TRBV30 and TRBJ1-5, with 7 bases that match TRBD1. The CDR3 length is 14 residues. With V trimmed by 2 bases and J by 2 bases, 3 bases remained unmatched. The germline V gene encodes CDR1 GTSNPN and CDR2 SVGIG (reference sequence). For the CDR3, the DNA is TGTGCCTGGAGTAGAGGACAGGGCAATCAGCCCCAGCATTTT. Encoded protein: CAWSRGQGNQPQHF.

This chain links TRBV7-2 with TRBJ2-4; 7 bases agree with TRBD1. Germline V gene lookup returns CDR1 SGHTA and CDR2 FQGNSA. V dropped 3 bases and J dropped 9; count of bases not matched to a gene: 5. The CDR3 is made up of 13 amino acids. The CDR3 nucleotides read TGTGCCAGCAGCTTGGACAGGCCCACCATTCAGTACTTC. Residues: CASSLDRPTIQYF.

This clone was counted once. The CDR3 DNA sequence: TGTGCCAGCAATTTTCCAGGGAAAGGTGACGGGACTGAAGCTTTCTTT. The encoded protein is CASNFPGKGDGTEAFF. The chain uses TRBV19 and TRBJ1-1; tentatively, D is TRBD1 (5 bases). V lost 9 bases and J lost 5, with 25 bases in between. Germline CDR1 is LNHDA and CDR2 is SQIVND (reference sequence). The CDR3 runs 16 residues.

This chain connects TRBV9 to TRBJ2-5, with 7 bases that match TRBD1. The CDR3 is made up of 13 amino acids. CDR1 and CDR2 from the germline V gene are SGDLS and YYNGEE. The V gene end was trimmed by 1 base and the J gene end by 4 bases; junction bases not matched to a gene: 1. The CDR3 region has the DNA TGTGCCAGCAGCGTAACAGGGGTAGAGACCCAGTACTTC. Translation gives CASSVTGVETQYF.

V and J are TRBV19 and TRBJ1-2; TRBD1 matches 10 bases. This CDR3 spans 14 amino acids. V dropped 10 bases and J dropped 4; count of bases not matched to a gene: 9. Germline values: CDR1 LNHDA, CDR2 SQIVND (reference sequence). CDR3 region: CATTRDRGRYGYTF. The CDR3, as DNA: TGTGCCACCACAAGGGACAGGGGACGCTATGGCTACACCTTC.

V and J are TRBV5-1 and TRBJ1-2; TRBD1 agrees at 9 bases. The CDR3 runs to 16 residues. V lost 0 bases and J lost 6; bases outside the gene matches: 9. Germline CDR1 and CDR2: SGHRS and YFSETQ. The CDR3 loop is CASSLALGQGLNGYTF. In nucleotides, the CDR3 is TGCGCCAGCAGCTTGGCCTTGGGACAGGGTTTGAATGGCTACACCTTC.

The table lists this clone with a few counts. The chain combines TRBV10-3 with TRBJ2-1; weak D call: TRBD2 (5 bases). Germline values: CDR1 ENHRY, CDR2 SYGVKD. The CDR3 sequence is 14 residues long. Trimming left V 3 bases short and J 0 bases short, with 6 bases between. In DNA, the CDR3 is TGTGCCATCAGTGAAGGGAGCTCCTACAATGAGCAGTTCTTC. Its protein is CAISEGSSYNEQFF.